This TCR beta chain was captured by sequencing in a study of control samples from healthy donors and cancer patients. The CDR3 covers 15 residues. V lost 1 base, J lost 5 bases, and 12 bases lay in between. Germline V gives CDR1 MGHRA, CDR2 YSYEKL. Clones were sequenced by immunoSEQ multiplex PCR, and TCRdb holds only the in-frame ones, with some missing. The data contain around 140,000 clones, around 92% of them singletons. The sample comprised PBMCs. The receptor was derived from a man aged 45 to 65 with head and neck cancer. The J gene is TRBJ2-1, the V gene TRBV4-1, with a possible D match to TRBD2 (6 bases). CDR3 region: CASSQAGTLDNEQFF. The CDR3 DNA sequence: TGCGCCAGCAGCCAAGCCGGGACTTTAGACAATGAGCAGTTCTTC.